The 21 T cell receptor beta chains given below trace back to one sample, sequenced in a study of blood T cell repertoires in COVID-19 (TCRdb year 2020). Library preparation was by the immunoSEQ multiplex PCR assay. TCRdb carries this immuneACCESS record with in-frame sequences only. Its versions omit some clonotypes, under half of them owing to an unresolved V gene in the studies checked, with the rest unexplained. This sample has some 200,000 clones in its table, and around 90% of those were observed once. Roughly 5.6% of the sample goes to the ten largest clones. Source material: peripheral blood. The receptors come from a man aged 40-49 years with active or convalescent COVID-19.

The rearrangement links TRBV30 to TRBJ2-2; 16 nucleotides align to TRBD2. Per germline, CDR1 GTSNPN and CDR2 SVGIG (reference sequence). This CDR3 has 17 amino acids. V shed 6 bases, J shed 4 bases, and the junction held 8 bases outside the gene matches. CDR3 amino acids: CACRGTSGRAGTGELFF. The CDR3 coding sequence is TGTGCCTGCCGCGGGACTAGCGGGAGGGCGGGCACCGGGGAGCTGTTTTTT.

The CDR3, as DNA: TGTGCCTGGAGTGTAAAAGTAATCGGGACAGGGGGTTCACCCCTCCACTTT. Protein sequence: CAWSVKVIGTGGSPLHF. The V gene is TRBV30, the J gene TRBJ1-6, with TRBD1 identical over 11 bases. V gave up 0 bases and J gave up 9 bases; unmatched junction bases: 10. This CDR3 is built from 17 residues. Germline assignment: CDR1 GTSNPN and CDR2 SVGIG (reference sequence).

V usage is TRBV10-1 and J usage is TRBJ1-1; 9 bases line up with TRBD1. Looked up from germline, CDR1 is WNHNN and CDR2 is SYGVQD (reference sequence). The CDR3 has 17 residues. Germline trimming cut 8 bases from V and 6 bases from J; bases unmatched to any gene: 19. The CDR3 here is CASASQGAKVERAEAFF. CDR3 bases: TGCGCCAGCGCTTCACAGGGGGCGAAGGTGGAGCGCGCTGAAGCTTTCTTT.

The chain couples TRBV10-3 to TRBJ1-1, with 7 bases aligning to TRBD1. From germline, CDR1 is ENHRY and CDR2 SYGVKD. This CDR3 has 14 amino acids. J was trimmed by 3 bases and V by 10 bases; bases with no gene match: 11. As DNA, the CDR3 is TGTGCCACGCTGACAGGGACCGGTTACACTGAAGCTTTCTTT. Residues: CATLTGTGYTEAFF.

The rearrangement uses TRBV6-5 and TRBJ2-5; the D gene is possibly TRBD2 (6 bases). This CDR3 is built from 12 residues. Germline lookup yields CDR1 MNHEY and CDR2 SVGAGI. V lost 5 bases, J lost 4 bases, and 8 bases lay in between. The CDR3 loop reads CASSPGLETQYF. Written as DNA, the CDR3 is TGTGCCAGCAGTCCGGGACTAGAGACCCAGTACTTC.

The chain is built from TRBV21-1 and TRBJ2-1; the table's D call, TRBD2, was not checked against the DNA. TRBV21-1 is tagged as a pseudogene. This CDR3 spans 11 amino acids. CDR3 sequence: CGPGGHNEQFF. The CDR3 nucleotides read TGTGGTCCGGGAGGGCACAATGAGCAGTTCTTC.

V gene TRBV5-1 combines with J gene TRBJ2-1; 13 bases line up with TRBD2. There are 15 residues in the CDR3. CDR1 and CDR2 from the germline V gene are SGHRS and YFSETQ. Losses at the gene ends were 2 bases for V and 10 bases for J; bases not matched to a gene: 6. The CDR3 sequence is CASSFQGLAGEEQFF. CDR3 bases: TGCGCCAGCAGCTTCCAAGGACTAGCGGGAGAAGAGCAGTTCTTC.

The chain links TRBV28 to TRBJ1-1, with 9 nucleotides matching TRBD1. CDR1 is MDHEN, CDR2 SYDVKM, per germline. The CDR3 is 15 amino acids. With 5 bases clipped from V and 1 base from J, the junction kept 5 bases outside the gene matches. The CDR3 loop reads CASSPGDRANTEAFF. DNA of the CDR3: TGTGCCAGCAGTCCAGGGGACAGGGCGAACACTGAAGCTTTCTTT.

The V call is TRBV27, the J call TRBJ2-7; 7 nucleotides match TRBD1. Per the germline V gene, CDR1 is MNHEY and CDR2 is SMNVEV (reference sequence). This CDR3 is 15 amino acids long. V shed 4 bases and J 0 bases; nucleotides not matched to a gene: 6. The CDR3 coding sequence is TGTGCCAGCAGTTCCCTAGGGGGCGGCTCCTACGAGCAGTACTTC. It codes for CASSSLGGGSYEQYF.

This clone was seen only once. V usage is TRBV12-3 or TRBV12-4 and J usage is TRBJ1-2; D is undetermined. This CDR3 is built from 11 residues. The V and J ends lost 8 bases and 4 bases respectively, with 8 bases between them. The CDR3 is CASARGYGYTF. CDR3 DNA: TGTGCCAGCGCGCGGGGCTATGGCTACACCTTC.

With respect to this clone: Sequence at one end of the junction differs from germline and may be a read error. This chain joins TRBV18 and TRBJ2-1; 8 bases match TRBD2. Germline V gene lookup returns CDR1 KGHSH and CDR2 LQKENI. CDR3 length: 13 residues. The CDR3 bases are TGTGCCAGCTCACCACCGGTTAGCGGGGAACGGCTCTTC. Its translation: CASSPPVSGERLF.

The chain employs TRBV5-1 and TRBJ2-7; 8 bases align to TRBD1. With V trimmed by 0 bases and J by 0 bases, 2 bases remained unmatched. This CDR3 has 15 residues. The germline gives CDR1 SGHRS, CDR2 YFSETQ. CDR3 loop: CASSLGQGSSYEQYF. CDR3 bases: TGCGCCAGCAGCTTGGGACAGGGGAGCTCCTACGAGCAGTACTTC.

The V gene is TRBV27, the J gene TRBJ2-7; D might be TRBD1 (6 bases). This CDR3 contains 15 residues. CDR1 is MNHEY, CDR2 SMNVEV, per germline (reference sequence). Trimming removed 6 bases at V and 1 base at J, with 16 bases between. CDR3 nucleotides: TGTGCCAGCAGCTATCAACAAACAGGGTCCTACGAGCAGTACTTC. It is translated as CASSYQQTGSYEQYF.

The chain is built from TRBV18 and TRBJ1-2; D is unresolved. The length of the CDR3 is 15 residues. Per germline, CDR1 KGHSH and CDR2 LQKENI. The germline V and J ends were trimmed by 2 bases and 2 bases, with 12 bases remaining between them. The CDR3 bases are TGTGCCAGCTCACCAAGGAGGGCAGCAAACTATGGCTACACCTTC. This gives the protein CASSPRRAANYGYTF.

The J gene is TRBJ2-3, the V gene TRBV19, with a possible D match to TRBD1 (5 bases). V was pared by 3 bases and J by 2 bases, with 15 bases between. Per germline, CDR1 LNHDA and CDR2 SQIVND (reference sequence). This CDR3 contains 16 residues. In nucleotides, the CDR3 is TGTGCCAGTAGTATTTCATATGACAGATACACAGATACGCAGTATTTT. Protein sequence: CASSISYDRYTDTQYF.

The chain carries TRBV15 and TRBJ1-6; D is uncertain. V was clipped by 1 base and J by 0 bases, with 10 bases between them. This CDR3 spans 17 amino acids. Germline V lookup: CDR1 LNHNV, CDR2 YYDKDF (reference sequence). The CDR3 loop reads CATSRAPGSSYNSPLHF. The CDR3 DNA sequence: TGTGCCACCAGCAGAGCACCGGGGAGCTCCTATAATTCACCCCTCCACTTT.

The gene calls are TRBV5-1 and TRBJ1-1, with TRBD1 matching over 8 bases. CDR1 is SGHRS, CDR2 YFSETQ, per germline. CDR3 size: 15 residues. Germline trimming cut 7 bases from V and 1 base from J; bases unmatched to any gene: 9. CDR3 sequence: CASRESQGENTEAFF. Here the CDR3 DNA reads TGCGCCAGCCGTGAGTCACAGGGGGAGAACACTGAAGCTTTCTTT.

This clone has just one count. The rearrangement links TRBV29-1 to TRBJ2-1; D remains unclear. CDR1 and CDR2 (germline): SQVTM, ANQGSEA. V dropped 7 bases and J dropped 7 bases, with 11 bases sitting between them. This CDR3 is built from 11 residues. The CDR3 DNA reads as TGCAGCGCTGGGCTTGGGAATGAGCAGTTCTTC. It is translated as CSAGLGNEQFF.

The rearrangement links TRBV19 to TRBJ2-7; no clear D gene. V was trimmed by 3 bases and J by 0 bases, leaving 15 bases between them. There are 16 residues in the CDR3. Germline CDR1 LNHDA, CDR2 SQIVND (reference sequence). In nucleotides, the CDR3 is TGTGCCAGTAGTATTCGCCCACACCAAAGCTCCTACGAGCAGTACTTC. Its translation: CASSIRPHQSSYEQYF.

The chain employs TRBV3-1 (or the pseudogene TRBV3-2) and TRBJ2-1; 13 positions match TRBD2. This CDR3 contains 17 residues. CDR1 and CDR2 from the germline V gene are LGHDT and YNNKEL (reference sequence). Trimming cost V 4 bases and J 5 bases; bases outside gene matches: 8. CDR3 sequence (DNA): TGTGCCAGCAGCCCTCTGACTAGCGGGGGGCTAAACAATGAGCAGTTCTTC. Its translation is CASSPLTSGGLNNEQFF.

The chain is built from TRBV24-1 and TRBJ2-7; 11 bases line up with TRBD1. Germline CDR1 and CDR2: KGHDR and SFDVKD. V lost 3 bases to trimming and J lost 3 bases; unmatched junction nucleotides: 12. CDR3 length: 18 amino acids. CDR3 bases: TGTGCCACCAGTGATCGGGGGGACAGGGGGTCATCACTCTACGAGCAGTACTTC. It translates to CATSDRGDRGSSLYEQYF.